This TCR beta chain was profiled in a study of blood T cell repertoires in COVID-19. The wider study: The origin of the acute and convalescent COVID-19 samples was the United States, Italy and Spain. Sources were T cells, B-cell-depleted T cells, or PBMCs; the material itself was cDNA or gDNA.

Original methodology: Amplification from reference gene primers served as the basis for estimated nucleated cell counts. Repertoires were generated with immunoSEQ multiplex PCR, while TCRdb's copy carries only in-frame clones and drops some. Clone size and the V and J calls come from that table; the DNA yielded D and trimming. The table lists about 220,000 clones, approximately 84% of them singletons. The CDR3 consists of 15 residues. Germline-derived CDR1 and CDR2 are MDHEN and SYDVKM. Trimming cost V 7 bases and J 3 bases; bases outside gene matches: 11. This chain uses TRBV28 with TRBJ2-7, with TRBD1 identical over 8 bases. The source material was peripheral blood. The TCR originated in a man aged 35 to 55 with active or convalescent COVID-19. CDR3 sequence reads: CASNPDRGPNYEQYF. The CDR3 DNA reads TGTGCCAGCAATCCCGACAGGGGACCCAACTACGAGCAGTACTTC.